The T cell receptor beta chain under discussion was sequenced for a study of T cells after yellow fever vaccination. Findings and caveats of the study: A weaker secondary response peaked on day 5, the primary on day 15. Contaminants from the bulk population, in the form of abundant clonotypes, could be found in FACS-sorted repertoires.

Turning to this clonotype: The antigen is not known. At one of its ends the junction is not consistent with the germline gene, which may arise from a read error.

Germline V gene data show CDR1 as DFQATT and CDR2 as SNEGSKA (reference sequence). The CDR3 loop spans 14 amino acids. MiXCR was run by TCRdb on the 5' RACE reads, yielding one entry per CDR3 protein. The table lists about 360,000 distinct CDR3 sequences, around 6.4% of them singletons. The rearrangement joins TRBV20-1 to TRBJ2-2; D might be TRBD2 (6 bases). This clonotype was obtained from a man aged 30 to 45 who received the YFV17D yellow fever vaccine. The specimen was PBMCs, collected 5 days after the yellow fever booster vaccination. In DNA form, the CDR3 reads TGCAGTGCTAGAGATGGGAGGATTACCGGGGAGCTGATTTTT. Its translation is CSARDGRITGELIF.